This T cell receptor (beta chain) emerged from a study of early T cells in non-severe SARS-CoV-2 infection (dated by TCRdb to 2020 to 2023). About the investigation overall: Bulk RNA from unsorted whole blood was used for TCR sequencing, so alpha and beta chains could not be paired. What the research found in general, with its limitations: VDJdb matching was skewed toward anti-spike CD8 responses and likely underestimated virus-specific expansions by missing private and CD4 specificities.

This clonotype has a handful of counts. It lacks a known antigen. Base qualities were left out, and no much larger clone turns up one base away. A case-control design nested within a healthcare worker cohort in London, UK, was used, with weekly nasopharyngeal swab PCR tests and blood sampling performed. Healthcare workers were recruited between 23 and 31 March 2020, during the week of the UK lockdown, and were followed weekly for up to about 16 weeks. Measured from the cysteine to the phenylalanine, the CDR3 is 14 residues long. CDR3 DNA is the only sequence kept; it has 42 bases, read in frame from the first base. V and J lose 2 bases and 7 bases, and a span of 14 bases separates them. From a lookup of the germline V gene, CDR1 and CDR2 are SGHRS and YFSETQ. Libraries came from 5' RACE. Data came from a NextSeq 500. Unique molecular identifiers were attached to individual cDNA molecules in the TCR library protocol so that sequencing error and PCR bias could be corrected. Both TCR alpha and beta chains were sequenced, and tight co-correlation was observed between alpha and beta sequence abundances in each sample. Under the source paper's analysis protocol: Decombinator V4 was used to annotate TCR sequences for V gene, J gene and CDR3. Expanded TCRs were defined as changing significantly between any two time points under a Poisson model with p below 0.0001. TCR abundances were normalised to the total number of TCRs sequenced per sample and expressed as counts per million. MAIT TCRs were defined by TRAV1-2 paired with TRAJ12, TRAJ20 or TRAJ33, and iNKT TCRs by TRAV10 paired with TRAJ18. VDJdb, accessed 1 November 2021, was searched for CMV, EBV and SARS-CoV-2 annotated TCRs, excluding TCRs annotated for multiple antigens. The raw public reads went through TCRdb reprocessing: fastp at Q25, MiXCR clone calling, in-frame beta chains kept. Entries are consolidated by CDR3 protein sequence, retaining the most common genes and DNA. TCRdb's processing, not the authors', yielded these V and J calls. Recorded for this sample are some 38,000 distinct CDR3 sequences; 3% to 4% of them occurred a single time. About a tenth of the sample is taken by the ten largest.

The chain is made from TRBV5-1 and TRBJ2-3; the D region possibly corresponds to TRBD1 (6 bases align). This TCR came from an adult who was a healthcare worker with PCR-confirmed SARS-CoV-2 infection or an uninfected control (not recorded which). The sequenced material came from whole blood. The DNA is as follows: TGCGCCAGCAGCTTACAGGGTGAAGGGAATACGCAGTATTTT. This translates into CASSLQGEGNTQYF.